The rows below give T cell receptor beta chains drawn from one sample of a study of control samples from healthy donors and cancer patients. Profiling relied on immunoSEQ multiplex PCR, and the TCRdb table lists in-frame clones only, not all of them. Of hundreds of thousands of clones listed, approximately 92% were seen once; the top ten hold more than 6%. The sequenced sample was PBMCs. These receptors were obtained from a man aged 35 to 55 with head and neck cancer. Each CDR3 is given with its conserved first and last residue. Fields, in order: J gene, CDR3 length, clone size, V gene, D gene, CDR3 protein, CDR3 DNA. A D gene is named only where the DNA matches it firmly. Size is stated for part of the rows, as once, few or many counts, or as a class when the clone is expanded.

TRBJ2-2 18 . TRBV5-1 TRBD2 CASSPGLAGVQNTGELFF TGCGCCAGCAGTCCCGGACTAGCGGGAGTTCAGAACACCGGGGAGCTGTTTTTT
TRBJ1-3 14 . TRBV4-1 . CASSQESSGNTIYF TGCGCCAGCAGCCAAGAGAGCTCTGGAAACACCATATATTTT
TRBJ2-5 13 . TRBV5-1 TRBD1 CASRTGTEETQYF TGCGCCAGCAGAACCGGGACAGAAGAGACCCAGTACTTC
TRBJ2-2 13 . TRBV4-2 . CASSQVPPGELFF TGTGCCAGCAGCCAAGTCCCGCCCGGGGAGCTGTTTTTT
TRBJ2-3 16 . TRBV9 TRBD1 CASSVGTGPGTDTQYF TGTGCCAGCAGCGTAGGGACAGGGCCTGGCACAGATACGCAGTATTTT
TRBJ1-3 16 . TRBV28 . CASSFSSTSSGNTIYF TGTGCCAGCAGTTTCAGCTCAACTAGCTCTGGAAACACCATATATTTT
TRBJ1-5 15 once TRBV28 . CASSSPLHSNQPQHF TGTGCCAGCAGCTCACCTTTACACAGCAATCAGCCCCAGCATTTT
TRBJ2-5 15 . TRBV19 . CASSIGTGSGETQYF TGTGCCAGTAGTATAGGTACTGGGTCGGGGGAGACCCAGTACTTC
TRBJ1-6 14 . TRBV19 . CASGTGQNNSPLHF TGTGCCAGTGGAACCGGACAGAATAATTCACCCCTCCACTTT
TRBJ2-7 14 . TRBV19 . CASSIAQGSYEQYF TGTGCCAGTAGTATAGCCCAGGGGTCCTACGAGCAGTACTTC
TRBJ1-6 17 . TRBV15 . CATSRRVSDAYNSPLHF TGTGCCACCAGTCGGCGGGTCAGCGATGCCTATAATTCACCCCTCCACTTT
TRBJ1-2 13 . TRBV7-3 . CASSRENYYGYTF TGTGCCAGCAGCCGCGAAAATTACTATGGCTACACCTTC
TRBJ2-7 14 . TRBV27 . CASSLSVGEYEQYF TGTGCCAGCAGTTTATCTGTTGGGGAGTACGAGCAGTACTTC
TRBJ1-2 17 . TRBV6-2/TRBV6-3 TRBD1 CASSYPSAPGQENGYTF TGTGCCAGCAGTTACCCATCGGCCCCGGGACAGGAAAATGGCTACACCTTC
TRBJ1-3 17 once TRBV28 TRBD1 CASSLRTGSRYGNTIYF TGTGCCAGCAGTTTACGGACAGGGAGTAGATATGGAAACACCATATATTTT
TRBJ2-7 16 . TRBV18 . CASSPVIHDSSYEQYF TGTGCCAGCTCACCTGTTATTCACGACAGCTCCTACGAGCAGTACTTC
TRBJ1-5 14 . TRBV19 . CASSIQRNNQPQHF TGTGCCAGTAGTATCCAGAGGAACAATCAGCCCCAGCATTTT
TRBJ2-2 17 . TRBV5-6 . CASSFPPGSANTGELFF TGTGCCAGCAGCTTCCCGCCAGGGTCTGCGAACACCGGGGAGCTGTTTTTT
TRBJ1-1 12 few TRBV6-2/TRBV6-3 . CASSYVGSEAFF TGTGCCAGCAGTTACGTGGGGTCTGAAGCTTTCTTT
TRBJ1-4 15 . TRBV27 . CASAYSGVNNEKLFF TGTGCCAGCGCCTATTCGGGGGTGAATAATGAAAAACTGTTTTTT
TRBJ1-2 15 once TRBV7-9 . CASHSLVRVIHGYTF TGTGCCAGCCACAGCTTAGTCAGGGTCATACATGGCTACACCTTC
TRBJ1-5 16 . TRBV4-1 . CASSQDLVGAYQPQHF TGCGCCAGCAGCCAAGATTTGGTAGGGGCCTATCAGCCCCAGCATTTT
TRBJ2-2 13 few TRBV2 . CAARGGNTGELFF TGTGCCGCTCGAGGAGGAAACACCGGGGAGCTGTTTTTT
TRBJ2-5 14 . TRBV6-2/TRBV6-3 . CASRPLRYQETQYF TGTGCCAGCAGACCTTTACGGTACCAAGAGACCCAGTACTTC
TRBJ1-1 13 . TRBV3-1/TRBV3-2 . CASSSTPNTEAFF TGTGCCAGCAGCTCAACCCCGAACACTGAAGCTTTCTTT
TRBJ2-7 13 once TRBV7-9 . CASSLGPSYEQYF TGTGCCAGCAGCTTGGGACCGAGTTACGAGCAGTACTTC
TRBJ1-2 12 . TRBV12-3/TRBV12-4 . CASSRTNYGYTF TGTGCCAGCAGCCGTACAAACTATGGCTACACCTTC
TRBJ2-7 13 . TRBV19 . CAARGGPTYEQYF TGTGCCGCAAGGGGGGGACCAACCTACGAGCAGTACTTC
TRBJ2-1 11 . TRBV6-5 . CASPAYNEQFF TGTGCCAGCCCAGCCTACAATGAGCAGTTCTTC